Listed here is a single T cell receptor beta chain. V was clipped by 7 bases and J by 4 bases, with 9 bases between them. This CDR3 is 12 amino acids long. CDR1 and CDR2 (germline): SNHLY, FYNNEI. TEMRA cells were FACS-enriched, unlike CD8+ and CD4+ T cells, which were negatively isolated. This entry belongs to a study of CD8 T cells in Susac syndrome. An input of roughly 0.45 to 1 ug of RNA was subjected to reverse transcription using random hexamers. A single record per CDR3 protein comes from TCRdb applying MiXCR to the immunoSEQ multiplex PCR reads. The table lists around 270,000 distinct CDR3 sequences, around nine tenths of them singletons, with approximately 0.2% in the top ten.

The V gene is TRBV2, the J gene TRBJ2-3; D is ambiguous. The source material was CD8+ T cells from PBMCs. The TCR was taken from a human donor with multiple sclerosis. The CDR3 here is CASKVGPDTQYF. In DNA form, the CDR3 reads TGTGCCAGCAAGGTCGGACCAGATACGCAGTATTTT.